Detailed here is one TCR beta chain. This sample is part of a study of blood T cell repertoires in COVID-19. Sequenced by immunoSEQ multiplex PCR; TCRdb stores in-frame clones only, minus some. The table has about 210,000 clones, 84% seen once. This CDR3 comprises 15 residues. V gave up 1 base and J gave up 6 bases; unmatched junction bases: 9. Germline V lookup: CDR1 SGHRS, CDR2 YFSETQ. Sequenced material: peripheral blood. This receptor was obtained from a woman between 50 and 59 years old with active or convalescent COVID-19. V and J are TRBV5-1 and TRBJ1-1; 7 bases match TRBD1. CDR3 amino acids: CASSLSGQGGPEAFF. The CDR3 coding sequence is TGCGCCAGCAGCTTGTCGGGCCAGGGGGGCCCTGAAGCTTTCTTT.